This T cell receptor beta chain derives from a study of PD-1 blockade in classical Hodgkin lymphoma. Note on this clone: Its antigen is not known.

Produced via immunoSEQ multiplex PCR; TCRdb's table is partial and in-frame only. This table holds about 84,000 clones, roughly 89% found once. CDR3 length: 14 amino acids. Trimming cost V 6 bases and J 5 bases; bases outside gene matches: 6. Germline values: CDR1 MNHEY, CDR2 SVGAGI. Overall study results and limits: The diversity seen at baseline in complete responders resembled that of newly diagnosed patients.

Following autologous stem cell transplantation, relapse occurred in every patient, and exposure to brentuximab vedotin varied. The material was peripheral blood mononuclear cells (PBMCs), obtained at baseline. This TCR was recovered from a human donor with classical Hodgkin lymphoma. The chain links TRBV6-5 to TRBJ2-5, with 10 bases lining up with TRBD1. CDR3 in DNA: TGTGCCAGCAGAAAAGACAGGGGGCGGGAGACCCAGTACTTC. Protein product: CASRKDRGRETQYF.